This T cell receptor (beta chain) stems from a study of CD8+CD57+ T cells in acquired aplastic anemia. The CDR3 consists of 14 residues. V shed 2 bases and J shed 5 bases, with 11 bases lying between them. From germline, CDR1 is KGHDR and CDR2 SFDVKD. This clonotype has a count of ten or more. The template used for profiling TCR beta VDJ and CDR3 was genomic DNA. TCRdb processed the reads anew with MiXCR; each CDR3 protein has one entry. The sample records 120,000 or so distinct CDR3 sequences, about 40% being singletons. It was patients with CD8+CD57+ cell expansion by flow cytometry who were chosen for sequencing.

Sample: sorted CD4+, CD8+, or CD8+CD57+ T cells (not recorded which) from PBMCs. The chain has TRBV24-1 and TRBJ2-5; no firm D call. This receptor was obtained from a human donor with aplastic anemia. DNA for the CDR3: TGTGCCACCAGTGATTCCAACCGTGGGGAGACCCAGTACTTC. Its protein is CATSDSNRGETQYF.